This T cell receptor (beta chain) emerged from a study of cytomegalovirus exposure and HLA in healthy donors. V gave up 5 bases and J gave up 6 bases; unmatched junction bases: 6. The CDR3 runs 13 residues. CDR1 and CDR2 (germline): SGHVS, FQNEAQ. This clone was detected only a few times. Its antigen is as yet unknown. The donors, nominally healthy at sampling, likely had unrecorded immune exposures. 13 Jbeta primers and 60 Vbeta primers were used for the PCR. TCRdb's table, derived via immunoSEQ multiplex PCR, lists solely in-frame clones and lacks some. Here the sample spans approximately 110,000 clones, 65% being singletons. Study conclusions and caveats: Certain indistinguishable V segments, among them TRBV6-2 and TRBV6-3, were excluded. Diagnosis of cytomegalovirus status made by the classifier reportedly showed high specificity and sensitivity. Among TCR sequences, most were rare, though some public TCRs appeared in many donors.

Sequencing used PBMCs. The receptor's source is a man aged 25 to 40 in good health and CMV-seropositive. This chain links TRBV7-8 with TRBJ2-7; 8 nucleotides agree with TRBD1. CDR3 DNA sequence: TGTGCCAGCAGCACCAGGACAGGGACCGAGCAGTACTTC. Encoded protein: CASSTRTGTEQYF. The full variable domain, rest sourced from reference TRBV7-8 and TRBJ2-7, is GAGVSQSPRYKVAKRGQDVALRCDPISGHVSLFWYQQALGQGPEFLTYFQNEAQLDKSGLPSDRFFAERPEGSVSTLKIQRTQQEDSAVYLCASSTRTGTEQYFGPGTRLTVT.